This T cell receptor (beta chain) was captured in a study of radiotherapy plus CTLA-4 blockade in lung cancer. The wider study: With approximately 30% of patients having disease control, objective responses were seen in about 18%.

In regard to this clone: Its antigen is still unknown.

Libraries were prepared by immunoSEQ multiplex PCR; TCRdb keeps only in-frame clonotypes and omits some of them. This sample has tens of thousands of clones, with roughly 80% found just once. CTLA-4 blockade with ipilimumab, together with focal radiation, was given to patients with chemo-refractory metastatic non-small-cell lung cancer. General study points: Among reported predictors of response, early blood T cell clone dynamics with interferon-beta performed best. Peripheral blood showed expansion of tumor-derived TCR clones after radiotherapy and ipilimumab.

This TCR was recovered from a human donor with non-small cell lung cancer who had a partial response to radiotherapy plus ipilimumab. The specimen comprised peripheral blood, sampled from a patient treated with radiotherapy plus ipilimumab.

The CDR3 sequence: CAGTANTEAFF. CDR3 DNA: TGCGCCGGAACAGCGAACACTGAAGCTTTCTTT. The V and J genes are TRBV10-1 and TRBJ1-1; D not certain. The CDR3 is 11 residues long. Looked up from germline, CDR1 is WNHNN and CDR2 is SYGVQD (reference sequence). The V and J ends lost 11 bases and 1 base respectively, with 8 bases between them.